These 15 T cell receptor beta chains were sequenced from one sample in a study of response to subunit inactivated influenza vaccine. A single record per CDR3 protein comes from TCRdb applying MiXCR to the RT-PCR reads. The sample consists of 500,000 or so distinct CDR3 sequences, about 15% of them appearing once. Sample: CD4+ T cells sorted from PBMCs, taken around 25 months after vaccination. The receptors derive from a man between 50 and 69 years old who received an inactivated influenza vaccine.

There are many counts of this clonotype. The chain joins TRBV9 to TRBJ2-2; D gene ambiguous. The CDR3 is 13 residues long. Germline CDR1 is SGDLS and CDR2 is YYNGEE. V shed 1 base and J shed 4 bases, with 5 bases lying between them. The CDR3 reads CASSVRVTGELFF. In nucleotides, the CDR3 is TGTGCCAGCAGCGTACGTGTCACCGGGGAGCTGTTTTTT.

This clonotype was seen a few times. V gene TRBV9 combines with J gene TRBJ2-1; 9 bases line up with TRBD2. The germline gives CDR1 SGDLS, CDR2 YYNGEE. V shed 1 base, J shed 7 bases, and the junction held 9 bases outside the gene matches. The length of the CDR3 is 16 residues. The CDR3 region has the DNA TGTGCCAGCAGCGTATTGGCGGGAGGGCCTAGTAATGAGCAGTTCTTC. It is translated as CASSVLAGGPSNEQFF.

CDR3 nucleotide sequence: TGTGCCAGCAGCCGAACAGGGGGGAAGTACGAGCAGTACTTC. Translation: CASSRTGGKYEQYF. The rearrangement uses TRBV12-3 or TRBV12-4 and TRBJ2-7; 8 bases match TRBD1. The CDR3 loop spans 14 amino acids. With V trimmed by 6 bases and J by 4 bases, 8 bases remained unmatched.

This rearrangement joins TRBV19 to TRBJ2-2; D remains ambiguous. CDR1 and CDR2 (germline): LNHDA, SQIVND (reference sequence). This CDR3 region has 18 residues. V was cut by 3 bases and J by 5 bases, with 22 bases left in between. CDR3 residues: CASSITWTAVGGTGELFF. CDR3 coding DNA: TGTGCCAGTAGTATCACCTGGACGGCTGTAGGTGGAACCGGGGAGCTGTTTTTT.

The CDR3 is CASGTVYEQYF. CDR3 coding DNA: TGTGCCAGCGGGACAGTTTACGAGCAGTACTTC. The chain is built from TRBV24-1 and TRBJ2-7; D might be TRBD1 (7 bases). There are 11 residues in the CDR3. The V end lost 11 bases, the J end lost 4 bases, and 11 bases lay between the germline ends. Germline V gives CDR1 KGHDR, CDR2 SFDVKD.

In this sample, this clonotype turned up many times. This sequence joins TRBV11-2 and TRBJ1-3, with TRBD1 matching 7 bases. Looked up from germline, CDR1 is SGHAT and CDR2 is FQNNGV. V lost 7 bases and J lost 0; bases outside the gene matches: 6. The CDR3 loop spans 15 amino acids. The CDR3 nucleotides are TGTGCCAGCAAGACAGGGAGCTCCTCTGGAAACACCATATATTTT. This gives the protein CASKTGSSSGNTIYF.

V gene TRBV24-1 combines with J gene TRBJ2-5, with a tentative D call TRBD1 (5 bases). The V and J ends lost 0 bases and 1 base respectively, with 8 bases between them. Germline assignment: CDR1 KGHDR and CDR2 SFDVKD. This CDR3 comprises 15 residues. CDR3 region: CATSDLRDSQETQYF. The CDR3 DNA reads TGTGCCACCAGTGATTTGCGAGACAGCCAAGAGACCCAGTACTTC.

This clonotype has just a few counts. The V gene is TRBV12-3 or TRBV12-4, the J gene TRBJ2-3; perhaps TRBD1 as D (5 bases). Trimming removed 6 bases from V and 2 bases from J, with 15 bases in between. The CDR3 totals 15 residues. This chain's CDR3 is CASSPGRGNTDTQYF. CDR3 nucleotide sequence: TGTGCCAGCAGCCCCGGAAGGGGTAACACAGATACGCAGTATTTT.

The J gene is TRBJ1-2, the V gene TRBV3-1, with 7 bases that match TRBD1. This CDR3 contains 15 residues. CDR1 is LGHDT, CDR2 YNNKEL, per germline (reference sequence). The J segment lost 7 bases and the V segment lost 2 bases, leaving 10 bases of the junction unmatched. CDR3 region: CASSQSGRGRVGYTF. In nucleotides, the CDR3 is TGTGCCAGCAGCCAATCCGGGAGGGGGCGCGTTGGCTACACCTTC.

This clonotype turned up a few times. The chain links TRBV28 to TRBJ2-5; D is ambiguous. In germline, CDR1 is MDHEN, CDR2 SYDVKM. Trimming removed 6 bases from V and 5 bases from J, with 10 bases in between. This CDR3 has 12 amino acids. CDR3 DNA sequence: TGTGCCAGCAGGACTCCCGGGGAGACCCAGTACTTC. This sequence encodes CASRTPGETQYF.

V usage is TRBV20-1 and J usage is TRBJ2-7, with D unresolved. Per germline, CDR1 DFQATT and CDR2 SNEGSKA (reference sequence). With 6 bases removed from V and 6 bases from J, the gap between germline ends came to 12 bases. The CDR3 totals 11 residues. The CDR3 bases are TGCAGTGCCAGCGCTCCGGGCGAGCAGTACTTC. This gives the protein CSASAPGEQYF.

This clonotype was detected many times. The gene calls are TRBV2 and TRBJ2-7, with 9 bases lining up with TRBD1. The J segment lost 3 bases and the V segment lost 6 bases, leaving 6 bases of the junction unmatched. Germline V gene sequence: CDR1 SNHLY, CDR2 FYNNEI. This CDR3 is built from 14 residues. The CDR3 bases are TGTGCCAGCAGCTTTCTGGGACAGGGCTACGAGCAGTACTTC. This gives the protein CASSFLGQGYEQYF.

This CDR3 is CATSRNAGRRYNEQFF. The CDR3 nucleotides read TGTGCCACCAGCAGAAACGCAGGGCGACGCTACAATGAGCAGTTCTTC. The chain is built from TRBV15 and TRBJ2-1; maybe TRBD1 (5 bases). The germline CDR1 and CDR2 sequences are LNHNV and YYDKDF (reference sequence). CDR3 length: 16 amino acids. The ends were cut back, 2 bases at V and 3 bases at J, with 14 bases in the middle.

The chain has TRBV5-6 and TRBJ1-4; unclear D gene. This CDR3 comprises 14 residues. V was cut by 0 bases and J by 4 bases, with 7 bases left in between. Germline CDR1 reads SGHDT; CDR2 reads YYEEEE. The CDR3 here is CASSLGPVNEKLFF. CDR3 DNA: TGTGCCAGCAGCTTGGGACCGGTTAATGAAAAACTGTTTTTT.

This clonotype was found a few times. The chain links TRBV28 to TRBJ2-1; weak D call: TRBD1 (6 bases). The V gene's germline CDR1 is MDHEN and CDR2 SYDVKM. The CDR3 is 14 residues long. The V gene lost 2 bases and the J gene lost 9 bases, with 14 bases spanning the gap. CDR3 amino acids: CASSLSQQGREQFF. The CDR3 DNA reads TGTGCCAGCAGTTTAAGTCAACAGGGCCGTGAGCAGTTCTTC.